These T cell receptor beta chains were read from a single sample in a study of beta chain features in type 1 diabetes. The data were produced by immunoSEQ multiplex PCR, yet TCRdb's version contains in-frame clones alone and is incomplete. The table records 250,000 to 350,000 clones, approximately 15% of them present only once. The source material was naive CD4+ T cells from blood. The receptors derive from a man aged 25-45 years with type 1 diabetes. Each CDR3 is given with its conserved first and last residue. The order of the fields is J gene, clone size, D gene, V gene, CDR3 protein, CDR3 DNA. A D gene is named only where the DNA matches it firmly. Some rows mark clone size as missing; the rest say once, few, many or name a class of expanded clone.

TRBJ1-1	-	-	TRBV30	CAWSDLVMNTEAFF	TGTGCCTGGAGTGACCTAGTAATGAACACTGAAGCTTTCTTT
TRBJ2-4	few	-	TRBV11-1	CASSSGFTDQYF	TGTGCCAGCAGCTCTGGATTCACAGATCAGTACTTC
TRBJ2-1	-	-	TRBV7-2	CASSAVSYNEQFF	TGTGCCAGCAGCGCGGTCTCCTACAATGAGCAGTTCTTC
TRBJ2-5	few	-	TRBV10-3	CAISSGQETQYF	TGTGCCATCAGTAGCGGTCAAGAGACCCAGTACTTC
TRBJ2-7	few	-	TRBV28	CASRSPVSYEQYF	TGTGCCAGCAGGTCCCCTGTCTCCTACGAGCAGTACTTC
TRBJ2-1	-	TRBD2	TRBV6-4	CASSDLSSGRGNNEQFF	TGTGCCAGCAGTGACTTGTCTAGCGGGAGAGGAAACAATGAGCAGTTCTTC
TRBJ1-1	-	-	TRBV7-2	CASSLVRGFAEAFF	TGTGCCAGCAGCTTAGTTCGGGGGTTCGCTGAAGCTTTCTTT
TRBJ2-1	few	-	TRBV18	CASSPWRDSYNEQFF	TGTGCCAGCTCACCATGGCGGGACTCCTACAATGAGCAGTTCTTC
TRBJ1-2	few	-	TRBV18	CASSLQDTDGYTF	TGTGCCAGCTCACTACAGGACACTGATGGCTACACCTTC
TRBJ1-5	few	-	TRBV19	CASLKHTRGSNQPQHF	TGTGCCAGCCTCAAGCATACCAGGGGTAGCAATCAGCCCCAGCATTTT
TRBJ2-3	-	TRBD2	TRBV2	CASRATSGSSSDTQYF	TGTGCCAGCAGAGCCACTAGCGGGAGTTCCTCAGATACGCAGTATTTT
TRBJ1-2	few	-	TRBV4-2	CASSQDLAAALYGYTF	TGTGCCAGCAGCCAAGATCTGGCGGCAGCACTCTATGGCTACACCTTC
TRBJ2-7	few	TRBD2	TRBV19	CASSIGLAGEAYEQYF	TGTGCCAGTAGTATAGGACTAGCGGGAGAGGCCTACGAGCAGTACTTC
TRBJ2-7	-	-	TRBV19	CASAGHLEQYF	TGTGCCAGTGCCGGACACCTCGAGCAGTACTTC
TRBJ1-2	-	-	TRBV6-5	CASSYNRFNYGYTF	TGTGCCAGCAGTTATAACAGGTTTAACTATGGCTACACCTTC
TRBJ1-2	few	-	TRBV7-9	CASSGSSGDYGYTF	TGTGCCTCCTCGGGGTCGTCCGGAGACTATGGCTACACCTTC
TRBJ1-1	-	-	TRBV30	CAWSGFSGTEAFF	TGTGCCTGGTCAGGGTTTTCGGGCACTGAAGCTTTCTTT
TRBJ2-4	-	-	TRBV28	CASSSGLAKNIQYF	TGTGCCAGCAGTTCCGGACTAGCCAAAAACATTCAGTACTTC
TRBJ2-1	-	TRBD2	TRBV13	CASSISGKVVYEQFF	TGTGCCAGCAGCATTAGCGGGAAGGTAGTATATGAGCAGTTCTTC
TRBJ2-1	few	-	TRBV5-4	CASSLWTSSYNEQFF	TGTGCCAGCAGCTTGTGGACAAGCTCCTACAATGAGCAGTTCTTC
TRBJ1-2	once	-	TRBV4-3	CASSQDLGNYGYTF	TGCGCCAGCAGCCAAGATCTCGGTAACTATGGCTACACCTTC
TRBJ1-2	-	-	TRBV7-2	CASSSSGYGYTF	TGTGCCAGCAGCTCTTCGGGGTATGGCTACACCTTC
TRBJ2-5	-	-	TRBV28	CASSLSSRTQYF	TGTGCCAGCAGCCTCTCGAGTCGGACCCAGTACTTC
TRBJ2-1	few	TRBD2	TRBV7-2	CASSYGRESNEQFF	TGTGCCAGCAGCTACGGGCGGGAGAGCAATGAGCAGTTCTTC
TRBJ2-3	few	-	TRBV5-1	CASSLGSSTSTDTQYF	TGCGCCAGCAGCTTGGGGAGTTCTACTAGCACAGATACGCAGTATTTT
TRBJ2-7	-	-	TRBV7-2	CASSSPPPGTLTYEQYF	TGTGCCAGCAGCTCCCCACCCCCCGGGACTCTTACCTACGAGCAGTACTTC
TRBJ1-1	few	-	TRBV5-1	CASSGTVNTEAFF	TGCGCCAGCAGCGGAACAGTGAACACTGAAGCTTTCTTT
TRBJ2-1	-	TRBD2	TRBV7-2	CASSFGTSGRMFSYNEQFF	TGTGCCAGCAGCTTCGGGACTAGCGGGAGGATGTTCTCCTACAATGAGCAGTTCTTC
TRBJ2-1	-	-	TRBV28	CASRRLNEQFF	TGTGCCAGCAGGCGATTGAATGAGCAGTTCTTC
TRBJ2-7	-	-	TRBV10-3	CAISQTGNYEQYF	TGTGCCATCAGCCAGACAGGTAACTACGAGCAGTACTTC
TRBJ2-1	few	TRBD2	TRBV7-2	CASSLGPAGGYEQFF	TGTGCCAGCAGCTTAGGTCCCGCGGGAGGGTATGAGCAGTTCTTC
TRBJ2-5	-	-	TRBV30	CAWEEGVETQYF	TGTGCCTGGGAGGAAGGGGTGGAGACCCAGTACTTC
TRBJ2-7	-	-	TRBV11-2	CASSLAVTEQYF	TGTGCCAGCAGCCTCGCGGTTACCGAGCAGTACTTC
TRBJ2-7	-	TRBD2	TRBV6-5	CASKTGLANPEQYF	TGTGCCAGCAAGACTGGACTAGCGAACCCCGAGCAGTACTTC
TRBJ2-1	few	TRBD2	TRBV7-3	CASSLGAGVNNEQFF	TGTGCCAGCAGCTTAGGAGCGGGAGTTAACAATGAGCAGTTCTTC
TRBJ2-7	-	-	TRBV29-1	CSVKTGYSYEQYF	TGCAGCGTGAAGACGGGGTACTCCTACGAGCAGTACTTC
TRBJ1-2	-	-	TRBV5-1	CASSLDEGGYTF	TGCGCCAGCAGCTTGGACGAGGGTGGCTACACCTTC
TRBJ1-2	-	TRBD1	TRBV5-6	CASSSGQSYGYTF	TGTGCCAGCAGCTCGGGACAGAGCTATGGCTACACCTTC
TRBJ1-5	few	TRBD1	TRBV19	CASSIDRGREPQHF	TGTGCCAGTAGTATCGACAGGGGGCGGGAGCCCCAGCATTTT
TRBJ2-1	-	TRBD1	TRBV7-7	CASSTGTGDGNEQFF	TGTGCTAGCAGCACCGGGACAGGGGATGGCAATGAGCAGTTCTTC
TRBJ1-1	-	-	TRBV12-5	CASGLVQGEAFF	TGTGCTAGTGGTTTGGTACAGGGTGAAGCTTTCTTT
TRBJ1-2	few	TRBD1	TRBV2	CASSADRPNYGYTF	TGTGCCAGCAGTGCGGACAGGCCGAACTATGGCTACACCTTC
TRBJ2-7	few	TRBD2	TRBV10-3	CAIRPGLATYEQYF	TGTGCCATCAGACCGGGACTAGCCACCTACGAGCAGTACTTC
TRBJ2-7	few	TRBD2	TRBV7-2	CASTRTSASSYEQYF	TGTGCCAGCACCCGCACTAGCGCGAGCTCCTACGAGCAGTACTTC
TRBJ2-5	few	-	TRBV2	CASTPLSRVAETQYF	TGTGCCAGCACCCCTTTAAGCAGGGTAGCAGAGACCCAGTACTTC
TRBJ2-1	-	TRBD2	TRBV7-9	CASSFEKREFNNEQFF	TGTGCCAGCAGCTTTGAGAAGCGGGAGTTCAACAATGAGCAGTTCTTC
TRBJ2-6	few	-	TRBV29-1	CSATGYSGANVLTF	TGCAGCGCAACAGGTTACTCTGGGGCCAACGTCCTGACTTTC
TRBJ1-1	-	TRBD1	TRBV5-1	CASSRDRLNTEAFF	TGCGCCAGCAGCCGGGACAGGTTGAACACTGAAGCTTTCTTT
TRBJ2-7	-	-	TRBV19	CASSSGDSYEQYF	TGTGCCAGTAGTTCGGGGGACTCCTACGAGCAGTACTTC
TRBJ2-5	-	-	TRBV5-1	CASQGGEETQYF	TGCGCCAGTCAGGGGGGAGAAGAGACCCAGTACTTC
TRBJ2-1	-	TRBD2	TRBV5-1	CASSLSTSGSYNEQFF	TGCGCCAGCAGCTTGTCCACTAGCGGCTCCTACAATGAGCAGTTCTTC
TRBJ1-5	-	-	TRBV7-2	CASQGQHNQPQHF	TGTGCCAGCCAGGGGCAGCACAATCAGCCCCAGCATTTT
TRBJ1-1	-	-	TRBV30	CAWALEVNTEAFF	TGTGCCTGGGCCCTCGAGGTGAACACTGAAGCTTTCTTT
TRBJ2-1	-	TRBD2	TRBV28	CASIPAGGNNEQFF	TGTGCCAGCATCCCAGCGGGAGGGAACAATGAGCAGTTCTTC
TRBJ2-3	few	-	TRBV15	CATSRVSVDTQYF	TGTGCCACCAGCAGAGTATCGGTGGATACGCAGTATTTT
TRBJ2-7	-	-	TRBV7-9	CASSLEWGRTYEQYF	TGTGCCAGCAGCTTAGAGTGGGGCAGAACCTACGAGCAGTACTTC
TRBJ2-3	-	-	TRBV30	CAWIRAGIDTQYF	TGTGCCTGGATTAGGGCAGGGATTGATACGCAGTATTTT
TRBJ2-4	-	-	TRBV25-1	CASSELEGRRYF	TGTGCCAGCAGTGAATTGGAGGGGAGGAGGTACTTC